This record covers a single TCR beta chain. Its antigen is not identified. Profiling relied on immunoSEQ multiplex PCR, and the TCRdb table lists in-frame clones only, not all of them. Of approximately 98,000 clones in the sample, roughly nine tenths are singletons; the top ten hold approximately 3.1%. The record originates from a study of T cell responses to AZD1222 COVID-19 vaccine. The V end was cut by 0 bases, the J end by 6 bases, with 14 bases between. Germline V gene lookup returns CDR1 LGHDT and CDR2 YNNKEL (reference sequence). This CDR3 is 15 amino acids long. Findings of the study overall: Regions 160-218 and 743-854 dominated among vaccine-associated CD4 TCRs spanning spike. Recipients of two AZD1222 doses showed rising Spike-specific TCR breadth and depth.

The rearrangement links TRBV3-1 (or the pseudogene TRBV3-2) to TRBJ1-2; D might be TRBD1 (5 bases). Sequencing was performed on peripheral blood, taken on day 0 of MenACWY control vaccination. The clonotype originates from an adult in good health. The CDR3 region has the DNA TGTGCCAGCAGCCAAGATCGATCAGGGTCGAATGGCTACACCTTC. This sequence encodes CASSQDRSGSNGYTF.